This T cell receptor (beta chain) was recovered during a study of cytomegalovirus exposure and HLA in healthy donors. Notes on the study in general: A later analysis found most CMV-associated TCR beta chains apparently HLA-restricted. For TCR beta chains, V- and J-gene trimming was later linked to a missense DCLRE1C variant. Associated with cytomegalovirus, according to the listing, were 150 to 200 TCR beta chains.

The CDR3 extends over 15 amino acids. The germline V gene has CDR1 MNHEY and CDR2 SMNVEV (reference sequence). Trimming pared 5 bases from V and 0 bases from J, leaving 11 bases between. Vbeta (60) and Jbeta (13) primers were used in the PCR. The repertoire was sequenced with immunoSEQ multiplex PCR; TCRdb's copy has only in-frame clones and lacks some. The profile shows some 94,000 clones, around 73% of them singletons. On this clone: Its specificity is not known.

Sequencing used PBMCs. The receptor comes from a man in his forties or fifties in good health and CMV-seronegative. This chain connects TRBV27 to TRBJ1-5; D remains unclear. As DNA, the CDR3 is TGTGCCAGCAGTGGGCGACCGAATAGCAATCAGCCCCAGCATTTT. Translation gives CASSGRPNSNQPQHF.